These 14 T cell receptor beta chains came from one sample sequenced in a study of cytomegalovirus exposure and HLA in healthy donors. Researchers ran the PCR with 60 Vbeta and 13 Jbeta primers. Assay used: immunoSEQ multiplex PCR; TCRdb lists only in-frame clones, some missing. Of some 160,000 clones in the sample, 70% to 85% were seen once. The specimen was PBMCs. The receptors shown here come from a woman between 35 and 50 years old in good health and CMV-seronegative.

This clone appeared once. The rearrangement links TRBV6-1 to TRBJ1-5; the D is unclear. The CDR3 runs 13 residues. Trimming cost V 2 bases and J 3 bases, with 5 bases left between them. The V gene's germline CDR1 is MNHNS and CDR2 SASEGT. This CDR3 is CASSERDNQPQHF. The CDR3, as DNA: TGTGCCAGCAGTGAACGGGACAATCAGCCCCAGCATTTT.

The chain has TRBV19 and TRBJ2-7, with 10 bases that match TRBD1. Trimming took 0 bases from V and 5 from J; bases not matched to a gene: 1. CDR1 is LNHDA, CDR2 SQIVND, per germline (reference sequence). The length of the CDR3 is 14 residues. CDR3 sequence (DNA): TGTGCCAGTAGTATAGAAGGGACAGGGGACGAGCAGTACTTC. Its translation: CASSIEGTGDEQYF.

This chain links TRBV7-9 with TRBJ2-1, with 14 bases that match TRBD2. Germline V CDR1 and CDR2: SEHNR, FQNEAQ (reference sequence). V lost 4 bases, J lost 4 bases, and 3 bases stayed unmatched. CDR3 length: 16 amino acids. CDR3 DNA sequence: TGTGCCAGCAGCTCGAGACTAGCGGGGGGGTACAATGAGCAGTTCTTC. Residues: CASSSRLAGGYNEQFF. Drawing the rest from reference TRBV7-9 and TRBJ2-1, the complete variable domain is DTGVSQNPRHKITKRGQNVTFRCDPISEHNRLYWYRQTLGQGPEFLTYFQNEAQLEKSRLLSDRFSAERPKGSFSTLEIQRTEQGDSAMYLCASSSRLAGGYNEQFFGPGTRLTVL.

The chain links TRBV4-3 to TRBJ2-1; TRBD2 might be the D (5 bases). V lost 0 bases, J lost 8 bases, and 14 bases lay in between. Germline values: CDR1 LGHNA, CDR2 YSLEER. The CDR3 has 15 residues. CDR3 sequence: CASSQEVARGDEQFF. CDR3 DNA sequence: TGCGCCAGCAGCCAAGAGGTCGCTCGGGGAGATGAGCAGTTCTTC.

The CDR3 region is CASSFQGLIGDQPQHF. For the CDR3, the DNA is TGTGCCAGCAGTTTCCAGGGCTTGATAGGTGATCAGCCCCAGCATTTT. The chain carries TRBV27 and TRBJ1-5, with D possibly being TRBD1 (5 bases). This CDR3 contains 16 residues. V gave up 3 bases and J gave up 5 bases, with 17 bases separating them. Looked up from germline, CDR1 is MNHEY and CDR2 is SMNVEV (reference sequence).

The CDR3 bases are TGTGCCAGCAGCTCCCGCCGGGGCGGGGGCCTTGACAATGAGCAGTTCTTC. Amino acids: CASSSRRGGGLDNEQFF. This sequence joins TRBV11-3 and TRBJ2-1; tentative D call: TRBD2 (7 bases). The V end was cut by 4 bases, the J end by 5 bases, with 21 bases between. Germline-derived CDR1 and CDR2 are SGHNT and YENEEA. This CDR3 is built from 17 residues.

The genes are TRBV30 and TRBJ2-1; 12 bases agree with TRBD1. V shed 4 bases and J 0 bases; nucleotides not matched to a gene: 7. The CDR3 consists of 17 residues. Germline loops: CDR1 GTSNPN, CDR2 SVGIG (reference sequence). DNA for the CDR3: TGTGCCTGGAACCGGGACAGGGGGCGAAGCTCCTACAATGAGCAGTTCTTC. Amino acid sequence: CAWNRDRGRSSYNEQFF.

The chain employs TRBV14 and TRBJ1-1, with D perhaps matching TRBD1 (5 bases). Germline CDR1 and CDR2: SGHDN and FVKESK. This CDR3 has 13 amino acids. V shed 3 bases and J shed 5 bases, with 10 bases lying between them. CDR3 protein: CASSHPGGTEAFF. The DNA for the CDR3 is TGTGCCAGCAGCCACCCCGGGGGAACTGAAGCTTTCTTT.

There are a few counts of this clone. The rearrangement joins TRBV7-9 to TRBJ1-1, with D possibly TRBD1 on 5 matching bases. The V end lost 3 bases, the J end lost 1 base, and 12 bases lay between the germline ends. This CDR3 has 15 residues. The germline V gene encodes CDR1 SEHNR and CDR2 FQNEAQ (reference sequence). The CDR3 here is CASSLGRSRNTEAFF. The DNA of the CDR3 is TGTGCCAGCAGCTTGGGGCGGAGCAGGAACACTGAAGCTTTCTTT. The whole variable domain, filled in from reference TRBV7-9 and TRBJ1-1, reads DTGVSQNPRHKITKRGQNVTFRCDPISEHNRLYWYRQTLGQGPEFLTYFQNEAQLEKSRLLSDRFSAERPKGSFSTLEIQRTEQGDSAMYLCASSLGRSRNTEAFFGQGTRLTVV.

This sequence joins TRBV4-2 and TRBJ1-2; no firm D call. This CDR3 contains 15 residues. V was cut by 0 bases and J by 2 bases, with 10 bases left in between. CDR1 is LGHNA and CDR2 is YNFKEQ in the germline V gene. The CDR3 coding sequence is TGTGCCAGCAGCCAAGATCGTTCCACAAACTATGGCTACACCTTC. Amino acid sequence: CASSQDRSTNYGYTF.

The chain employs TRBV19 and TRBJ1-1, with 7 positions matching TRBD1. The CDR3 extends over 13 amino acids. J gave up 4 bases and V 6 bases, and 5 bases lay outside the gene matches. Germline V gene lookup returns CDR1 LNHDA and CDR2 SQIVND (reference sequence). The DNA of the CDR3 is TGTGCCAGTAGAGAGACAGGGAGCACTGAAGCTTTCTTT. It translates to CASRETGSTEAFF.

V usage is TRBV5-1 and J usage is TRBJ2-7; the match to TRBD2 covers 14 bases. CDR3 length: 17 residues. CDR1 is SGHRS, CDR2 YFSETQ, per germline. Germline trimming cut 1 base from V and 3 bases from J; bases unmatched to any gene: 6. CDR3 in amino acids: CASSLLPGTSGSYEQYF. The CDR3 nucleotides read TGCGCCAGCAGCTTGTTGCCGGGGACTAGCGGGAGCTACGAGCAGTACTTC.

The V and J genes are TRBV7-8 and TRBJ1-3, with no clear D. The CDR3 contains 14 residues. The germline V gene has CDR1 SGHVS and CDR2 FQNEAQ. The ends were cut back, 8 bases at V and 3 bases at J, with 14 bases in the middle. CDR3 in amino acids: CASSDRGLGNTIYF. In DNA, the CDR3 is TGTGCCAGCTCGGACCGAGGACTTGGAAACACCATATATTTT.

The CDR3 spells CSVGEGNSPLHF. CDR3 nucleotide sequence: TGCAGCGTTGGCGAGGGCAATTCACCCCTCCACTTT. The chain employs TRBV29-1 and TRBJ1-6; D is unresolved. CDR1 is SQVTM and CDR2 is ANQGSEA in the germline V gene. V was trimmed by 4 bases and J by 7 bases, leaving 8 bases between them. This CDR3 is 12 amino acids long.